This T cell receptor beta chain is drawn from a study of blood T cell repertoires in COVID-19. For the study at large: There were acute and convalescent COVID-19 samples, and they came from the United States, Italy and Spain. T cells, B-cell-depleted T cells, or PBMCs supplied cDNA or gDNA.

In the original processing: Cell counts per sample came from amplifying reference gene primers. Only in-frame clones appear in the TCRdb table, and some are missing; sequencing was by immunoSEQ multiplex PCR. V and J calls and clone size follow that table, whereas D and trimming were derived from the DNA. The sample records about 94,000 clones, roughly 84% being singletons. Only one count was recorded for this clone. Sequenced: peripheral blood. This receptor was taken from a man aged 60-69 years with acute or convalescent COVID-19.

The CDR3 reads CASSREAGSPLHF. In DNA form, the CDR3 reads TGTGCCAGCTCAAGGGAGGCGGGTTCACCCCTCCACTTT. The genes are TRBV27 and TRBJ1-6; D unclear. The germline V and J ends were trimmed by 8 bases and 9 bases, with 14 bases remaining between them. The CDR3 contains 13 residues. Germline lookup yields CDR1 MNHEY and CDR2 SMNVEV (reference sequence).